One and the same sample provided the 24 T cell receptor beta chains below, sequenced in a study of identical twins. One entry per CDR3 protein results from TCRdb running MiXCR on the 5' RACE reads. The sample records just over 350 distinct CDR3 sequences, roughly four fifths being singletons. The sample taken for sequencing was memory (CD45RO+) T cells sorted from blood. The receptors were gathered from a woman between 18 and 30 years old in good health. This table probably holds off-target reads from a library built for another chain.

This clonotype was found once. The rearrangement links TRBV28 to TRBJ2-2; weak D call: TRBD1 (6 bases). From germline, CDR1 is MDHEN and CDR2 SYDVKM. The ends were cut back, 3 bases at V and 7 bases at J, with 9 bases in the middle. This CDR3 is built from 13 residues. CDR3 sequence: CASSFQGNGELFF. The CDR3, as DNA: TGTGCCAGCAGTTTCCAGGGGAACGGGGAGCTGTTTTTT.

The rearrangement uses TRBV12-3 or TRBV12-4 and TRBJ2-2; no reliable D call. The ends were cut back, 10 bases at V and 8 bases at J, with 11 bases in the middle. There are 11 residues in the CDR3. The CDR3: CATLRWGELFF. The CDR3 DNA reads as TGTGCCACCTTAAGGTGGGGGGAGCTGTTTTTT.

This clonotype qualifies as hyperexpanded (1% or more). The CDR3 nucleotides read TGTGCCAGCTCACCACCTCAGACCGAGTTCTACGAGCAGTACTTC. Its translation is CASSPPQTEFYEQYF. This rearrangement joins TRBV18 to TRBJ2-7; unclear D gene. Germline V gene data show CDR1 as KGHSH and CDR2 as LQKENI. V shed 0 bases and J shed 3 bases, with 12 bases lying between them. The CDR3 is 15 amino acids.

The V and J genes are TRBV6-5 and TRBJ2-2; 7 bases agree with TRBD1. The length of the CDR3 is 14 residues. The J segment lost 5 bases and the V segment lost 5 bases, leaving 5 bases of the junction unmatched. In germline, CDR1 is MNHEY, CDR2 SVGAGI. CDR3 sequence: CASSLDRATGELFF. Here the CDR3 DNA reads TGTGCCAGCAGTCTTGACAGGGCTACCGGGGAGCTGTTTTTT.

The genes are TRBV6-5 and TRBJ2-7; tentatively, D is TRBD1 or TRBD2 (5 bases each). The germline V gene encodes CDR1 MNHEY and CDR2 SVGAGI. V was clipped by 6 bases and J by 2 bases, with 17 bases between them. This CDR3 comprises 15 residues. For the CDR3, the DNA is TGTGCCAGCAGCTCCCTCCCCCGGGACCCCTACGAGCAGTACTTC. Its translation is CASSSLPRDPYEQYF.

The rearrangement links TRBV12-3 or TRBV12-4 to TRBJ2-1; 9 nucleotides match TRBD1. The CDR3 has 14 amino acids. The ends lost 7 bases at V and 4 bases at J; junction bases unmatched: 5. CDR3 protein: CASKRTGVYNEQFF. The CDR3 coding sequence is TGTGCCAGCAAGAGGACAGGGGTTTACAATGAGCAGTTCTTC.

The chain has TRBV20-1 and TRBJ1-1; D gene unclear. V was shortened by 6 bases and J by 3 bases, with 17 bases between the two germline ends. The CDR3 length is 14 residues. Germline loops: CDR1 DFQATT, CDR2 SNEGSKA (reference sequence). This chain's CDR3 is CSAPSNGWHTEAFF. The CDR3, as DNA: TGCAGTGCGCCGAGCAACGGGTGGCACACTGAAGCTTTCTTT.

The chain recombines TRBV10-2 with TRBJ2-5; a weak D match, TRBD2 (5 bases). Looked up from germline, CDR1 is WSHSY and CDR2 is SAAADI. V lost 3 bases and J 3 bases, leaving 14 bases between the germline ends. CDR3 length equals 15 residues. The DNA of the CDR3 is TGCGCCAGCAGTGAAATAGGGCGGGTGGAAGAGACCCAGTACTTC. It encodes CASSEIGRVEETQYF.

This chain links TRBV28 with TRBJ2-7, with 7 bases lining up with TRBD1. Trimming removed 5 bases from V and 3 bases from J; junction bases left unmatched: 7. Looked up from germline, CDR1 is MDHEN and CDR2 is SYDVKM. This CDR3 is 14 amino acids long. The CDR3 DNA reads TGTGCCAGCAGTCCCGGACAGGCCGACTACGAGCAGTACTTC. This gives the protein CASSPGQADYEQYF.

The chain couples TRBV12-5 to TRBJ2-1; no definite D call. The CDR3 has 15 amino acids. V lost 1 base, J lost 0 bases, and 7 bases lay in between. Germline CDR1 reads LGHNT; CDR2 reads FRNRAP. DNA for the CDR3: TGTGCTAGTGGTTTGGGCCACGGCTCCTACAATGAGCAGTTCTTC. This codes for CASGLGHGSYNEQFF.

This sequence joins TRBV11-3 and TRBJ2-7; D is uncertain. The germline gives CDR1 SGHNT, CDR2 YENEEA. CDR3 size: 15 residues. The ends were cut back, 5 bases at V and 2 bases at J, with 16 bases in the middle. The CDR3 protein is CASSAYLQRTYEQYF. The CDR3 DNA follows: TGTGCCAGCAGCGCCTATTTACAGAGAACCTACGAGCAGTACTTC. The whole variable domain, remainder taken from reference TRBV11-3 and TRBJ2-7, is EAGVVQSPRYKIIEKKQPVAFWCNPISGHNTLYWYLQNLGQGPELLIRYENEEAVDDSQLPKDRFSAERLKGVDSTLKIQPAELGDSAVYLCASSAYLQRTYEQYFGPGTRLTVT.

This clonotype appeared a few times. The chain has TRBV27 and TRBJ2-7, with D possibly TRBD2 on 5 matching bases. In germline, CDR1 is MNHEY, CDR2 SMNVEV (reference sequence). V gave up 0 bases and J gave up 5 bases, with 8 bases separating them. This CDR3 has 13 residues. In nucleotides, the CDR3 is TGTGCCAGCAGTTTATCGATGAGGGACGAGCAGTACTTC. Translating it yields CASSLSMRDEQYF.

The chain combines TRBV9 with TRBJ2-5; TRBD1 matches at 8 bases. The CDR3 loop spans 14 amino acids. Germline V gene data show CDR1 as SGDLS and CDR2 as YYNGEE. The junction had 4 bases not matched to a gene; V was cut back by 5 bases and J by 1 base. The CDR3 protein is CASSQGALQETQYF. Here the CDR3 DNA reads TGTGCCAGCAGTCAGGGGGCCCTCCAAGAGACCCAGTACTTC.

This sequence joins TRBV6-2 or TRBV6-3 and TRBJ2-2; TRBD1 might be the D (6 bases). The CDR3 spans 14 residues. The germline V and J ends were trimmed by 5 bases and 5 bases, with 12 bases remaining between them. From germline, CDR1 is MNHEY and CDR2 SVGEGT. The CDR3 protein is CASSATGRTGELFF. The DNA for the CDR3 is TGTGCCAGCAGTGCAACAGGGCGGACCGGGGAGCTGTTTTTT.

This clonotype was recorded only once. The V call is TRBV19, the J call TRBJ2-5; TRBD1 agrees at 10 bases. Germline assignment: CDR1 LNHDA and CDR2 SQIVND (reference sequence). Unmatched junction bases numbered 9, after V lost 8 bases and J lost 6 bases. CDR3 length: 14 amino acids. The CDR3 DNA sequence: TGTGCCAGTCGACAGACAGGGGGCGTGAAGACCCAGTACTTC. Its protein product is CASRQTGGVKTQYF.

This clonotype is deemed hyperexpanded. The genes are TRBV12-3 or TRBV12-4 and TRBJ2-3; maybe TRBD2 (6 bases). This CDR3 has 14 amino acids. V was trimmed by 4 bases and J by 2 bases, leaving 10 bases between them. The CDR3 region has the DNA TGTGCCAGCAGTTCTAGCGCACCCACAGATACGCAGTATTTT. Encoded protein: CASSSSAPTDTQYF.

This chain joins TRBV14 and TRBJ2-6; D possibly corresponds to TRBD1 (6 bases). The germline gives CDR1 SGHDN, CDR2 FVKESK. V lost 0 bases, J lost 2 bases, and 8 bases lay in between. The CDR3 extends over 16 amino acids. CDR3 loop: CASSQDWGPGANVLTF. CDR3 nucleotide sequence: TGTGCCAGCAGCCAAGATTGGGGGCCTGGGGCCAACGTCCTGACTTTC.

The chain joins TRBV12-3 or TRBV12-4 to TRBJ2-6; D may be TRBD1 (6 bases). The CDR3 length is 15 residues. Trimming removed 8 bases at V and 2 bases at J, with 13 bases between. The CDR3 nucleotides are TGTGCCAGCGGCTACAGGGTTCCTGGGGCCAACGTCCTGACTTTC. Translated: CASGYRVPGANVLTF.

Only one count was recorded for this clonotype. The rearrangement links TRBV7-9 to TRBJ2-3; D is possibly TRBD1 (5 bases). V lost 4 bases to trimming and J lost 2 bases, with 10 bases between them. CDR1 and CDR2 from the germline V gene are SEHNR and FQNEAQ (reference sequence). The CDR3 loop spans 14 amino acids. The CDR3 DNA reads TGTGCCAGCAGCTCTAGTGGGGCCACAGATACGCAGTATTTT. This gives the protein CASSSSGATDTQYF.

As for this clonotype: An end of the junction does not agree with germline; a read error may underlie this. This chain connects TRBV6-1 to TRBJ2-3; D gene ambiguous. The CDR3 has 10 amino acids. Germline CDR1 reads MNHNS; CDR2 reads SASEGT. The chain's CDR3 is CASIEDTQYF. DNA for the CDR3: TGTGCCAGCATTGAAGATACGCAGTATTTT.

This sequence joins TRBV5-1 and TRBJ2-3; D possibly corresponds to TRBD1 (6 bases). Trimming left V 6 bases short and J 1 base short, with 12 bases between. This CDR3 region has 14 residues. From germline, CDR1 is SGHRS and CDR2 YFSETQ. Written as DNA, the CDR3 is TGCGCCAGCACCTCAGGGGCCGGCACAGATACGCAGTATTTT. Translated, it gives CASTSGAGTDTQYF.

The rearrangement joins TRBV6-5 to TRBJ2-7; no reliable D call. Germline CDR1 MNHEY, CDR2 SVGAGI. Trimming removed 0 bases from V and 0 bases from J, with 9 bases in between. The CDR3 spans 15 residues. In nucleotides, the CDR3 is TGTGCCAGCAGTTACTCGGGAAGTAACTCCTACGAGCAGTACTTC. It codes for CASSYSGSNSYEQYF.

The genes are TRBV29-1 and TRBJ2-2; D is perhaps TRBD1 (6 bases). Per germline, CDR1 SQVTM and CDR2 ANQGSEA. The V and J ends lost 4 bases and 1 base respectively, with 7 bases between them. The CDR3 is made up of 13 amino acids. In DNA form, the CDR3 reads TGCAGCGTTGGACAGGTGAACACCGGGGAGCTGTTTTTT. Translating it yields CSVGQVNTGELFF.

This sequence joins TRBV6-2 or TRBV6-3 and TRBJ2-7, with D perhaps TRBD2 (6 bases). Deletions cut 7 bases from V and 4 bases from J, with 17 bases between. CDR1 and CDR2 from the germline V gene are MNHEY and SVGEGT. The CDR3 has 14 amino acids. The CDR3 DNA follows: TGTGCCAGCACACCCCGGGACTTCCTTTACGAGCAGTACTTC. Protein: CASTPRDFLYEQYF.